This TCR beta chain was identified in a study of cytomegalovirus exposure and HLA in healthy donors. Study-wide results and caveats: The authors confirmed in vitro that a few CMV-associated chains were specific for CMV antigens.

This CDR3 has 17 residues. Trimming at V came to 3 bases and at J to 3 bases, leaving 12 bases not matched to a gene. The germline gives CDR1 MDHEN, CDR2 SYDVKM. In the PCR, 60 Vbeta and 13 Jbeta primers were used. Sequenced by immunoSEQ multiplex PCR; TCRdb stores in-frame clones only, minus some. The sample has roughly 100,000 clones, approximately 82% seen once. Worth noting for this clone: No antigen is known for it.

The chain has TRBV28 and TRBJ2-3; 7 bases fit TRBD2. Sequences were obtained from PBMCs. This clonotype was sampled from a man aged 35-49 years in good health and CMV-seronegative. The CDR3 reads CASSFLGRGLVTDTQYF. The CDR3 DNA sequence: TGTGCCAGCAGTTTTTTAGGGCGGGGGTTAGTGACAGATACGCAGTATTTT.